This T cell receptor beta chain was profiled in a study of cytomegalovirus exposure and HLA in healthy donors. Between the trimmed V and J ends, which lost 4 bases and 4 bases, there was a span of 16 bases. The CDR3 contains 15 residues. Per germline, CDR1 MGHDK and CDR2 SYGVNS. Amplification used 60 Vbeta primers and 13 Jbeta primers. Measured with immunoSEQ multiplex PCR; TCRdb has only the in-frame clones, and not every one. Among some 180,000 clones listed, approximately 73% were seen once. The sample taken for sequencing was PBMCs. This receptor was obtained from a woman aged 18-29 years in good health and CMV-seropositive. The chain has TRBV25-1 and TRBJ1-2; weak D call: TRBD1 (5 bases). Here the CDR3 reads CASSGTNGGFYGYTF. DNA for the CDR3: TGTGCCAGCAGTGGAACGAACGGGGGATTCTATGGCTACACCTTC.